The T cell receptor beta chain under discussion was sequenced for a study of blood T cells in healthy people across ages. Primers used in a second PCR of about 7 to 12 cycles were a sample-barcoded 5' primer and a J-beta primer mix. Through a template-switch adaptor with 12 random nucleotides, each cDNA molecule received a tag. TCRdb redid the calling of the 5' RACE reads with MiXCR, one entry per CDR3 protein. The data hold 850,000 to 1,100,000 distinct CDR3 sequences, with less than 45% observed a single time. Findings and caveats of the study: Underestimates were what the diversity estimates from one million T cells were considered to be.

Only a few counts were recorded for this clonotype. Its antigen is not identified. This CDR3 has 15 residues. Between the trimmed V and J ends, which lost 5 bases and 3 bases, there was a span of 16 bases. The V and J genes are TRBV12-3 or TRBV12-4 and TRBJ1-1; D not resolved. Sequencing used blood. The sequence was collected from a man between 18 and 35 years old in good health. The CDR3 DNA reads as TGTGCCAGCAGTCCACGACCGGGGTGGGACACTGAAGCTTTCTTT. Residues: CASSPRPGWDTEAFF.